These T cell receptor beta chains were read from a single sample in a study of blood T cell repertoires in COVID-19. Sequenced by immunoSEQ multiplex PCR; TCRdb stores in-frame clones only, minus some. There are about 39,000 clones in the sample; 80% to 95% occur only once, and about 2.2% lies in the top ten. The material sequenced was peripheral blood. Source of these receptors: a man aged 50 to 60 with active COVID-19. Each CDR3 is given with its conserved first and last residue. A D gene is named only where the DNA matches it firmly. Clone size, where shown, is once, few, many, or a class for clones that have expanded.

cdr3_nt: TGCGCCAGCAGGGGACAGGGTGATGAAAAACTGTTTTTT; cdr3_aa: CASRGQGDEKLFF; clone_size: once; v_call: TRBV5-1; j_call: TRBJ1-4; d_call: TRBD1
cdr3_nt: TGTGCCAGCAGCGTAGCAGGGTCCTACGAGCAGTACTTC; cdr3_aa: CASSVAGSYEQYF; clone_size: .; v_call: TRBV9; j_call: TRBJ2-7; d_call: .
cdr3_nt: TGTGCCAGCAGGGACAGGGGAGGTAATTCACCCCTCCACTTT; cdr3_aa: CASRDRGGNSPLHF; clone_size: .; v_call: TRBV6-5; j_call: TRBJ1-6; d_call: TRBD1
cdr3_nt: TGTGCCAGCTCACTCCGACCGGGACAGGGGGAAGGCACCATATATTTT; cdr3_aa: CASSLRPGQGEGTIYF; clone_size: .; v_call: TRBV18; j_call: TRBJ1-3; d_call: TRBD1
cdr3_nt: TGCAGCGTTGAAGCTAGGAATAGCGGGAGCTACGAGCAGTACTTC; cdr3_aa: CSVEARNSGSYEQYF; clone_size: .; v_call: TRBV29-1; j_call: TRBJ2-7; d_call: TRBD2
cdr3_nt: TGTGCCAGCAGCTTGAGTCCAGGGCGCTCTGGAAACACCATATATTTT; cdr3_aa: CASSLSPGRSGNTIYF; clone_size: .; v_call: TRBV5-4; j_call: TRBJ1-3; d_call: .
cdr3_nt: TGTGCCAGCGCAACTACGGAGGACAGCAGAGAGACCCAGTACTTC; cdr3_aa: CASATTEDSRETQYF; clone_size: .; v_call: TRBV6-6; j_call: TRBJ2-5; d_call: .
cdr3_nt: TGTGCCAGCAGCGGATCAGGGGGTACCGGCAATGAGCAGTTCTTC; cdr3_aa: CASSGSGGTGNEQFF; clone_size: .; v_call: TRBV3-1/TRBV3-2; j_call: TRBJ2-1; d_call: TRBD1
cdr3_nt: TGTGCCAGCACCCAAGTAGGGGATGAAGCTTTCTTT; cdr3_aa: CASTQVGDEAFF; clone_size: .; v_call: TRBV12-3/TRBV12-4; j_call: TRBJ1-1; d_call: .
cdr3_nt: TGTGCCCACCCCCAACTCACAGGGAACACTGAAGCTTTCTTT; cdr3_aa: CAHPQLTGNTEAFF; clone_size: .; v_call: TRBV25-1; j_call: TRBJ1-1; d_call: .
cdr3_nt: TGTGCCGCCAGGGGCGGGGGGTCTAGGCAGTACTTC; cdr3_aa: CAARGGGSRQYF; clone_size: .; v_call: TRBV27; j_call: TRBJ2-7; d_call: TRBD2
cdr3_nt: TGTGCCTGGAGTGTACGAGCTAGCGGGATTCGCTCCTACGAGCAGTACTTC; cdr3_aa: CAWSVRASGIRSYEQYF; clone_size: .; v_call: TRBV30; j_call: TRBJ2-7; d_call: TRBD2
cdr3_nt: TGCAGCGTTGAAAGGACGGGACCCCTGATAGCGGGACCACAAGAGACCCAGTACTTC; cdr3_aa: CSVERTGPLIAGPQETQYF; clone_size: .; v_call: TRBV29-1; j_call: TRBJ2-5; d_call: TRBD2
cdr3_nt: TGCGCCAGCAGCCCAGGCCGGCCCCGGGGAGATACGCAGTATTTT; cdr3_aa: CASSPGRPRGDTQYF; clone_size: .; v_call: TRBV4-1; j_call: TRBJ2-3; d_call: .
cdr3_nt: TGTGCCAGCAGCTCTGGGACTAGCGGGGGGAGGGTCCAAGAGACCCAGTACTTC; cdr3_aa: CASSSGTSGGRVQETQYF; clone_size: .; v_call: TRBV7-2; j_call: TRBJ2-5; d_call: TRBD2
cdr3_nt: TGTGCCAGCAGTCTGGGGACAGGGGGTGACTATGGCTACACCTTC; cdr3_aa: CASSLGTGGDYGYTF; clone_size: .; v_call: TRBV6-5; j_call: TRBJ1-2; d_call: TRBD1
cdr3_nt: TGTGCCAGCTCACTCTCGGGGGGCGCGGGTGGGACTGAAGCTTTCTTT; cdr3_aa: CASSLSGGAGGTEAFF; clone_size: .; v_call: TRBV18; j_call: TRBJ1-1; d_call: .
cdr3_nt: TGTGCCAGCAGCCGACTAGCGGGAGCTCCCAATGAGCAGTTCTTC; cdr3_aa: CASSRLAGAPNEQFF; clone_size: .; v_call: TRBV27; j_call: TRBJ2-1; d_call: TRBD2
cdr3_nt: TGTGCCAGCAGCCGACATGGACAGGCAAGCACCGGGGAGCTGTTTTTT; cdr3_aa: CASSRHGQASTGELFF; clone_size: .; v_call: TRBV5-8; j_call: TRBJ2-2; d_call: TRBD1
cdr3_nt: TGTGCCACCAGCAGAACACAGGGGGCGTCGGACACTGAAGCTTTCTTT; cdr3_aa: CATSRTQGASDTEAFF; clone_size: .; v_call: TRBV15; j_call: TRBJ1-1; d_call: TRBD1
cdr3_nt: TGTGCCAGCAGCGCGGACAGCTCGACTGAAGCTTTCTTT; cdr3_aa: CASSADSSTEAFF; clone_size: .; v_call: TRBV9; j_call: TRBJ1-1; d_call: .
cdr3_nt: TGTGCCAGCAGGGACAGGGGTCAGACCCAGTACTTC; cdr3_aa: CASRDRGQTQYF; clone_size: .; v_call: TRBV2; j_call: TRBJ2-5; d_call: TRBD1
cdr3_nt: TGTGCCAGCAGCCACCAAAACAGGGGAAATGAGCAGTTCTTC; cdr3_aa: CASSHQNRGNEQFF; clone_size: .; v_call: TRBV3-1/TRBV3-2; j_call: TRBJ2-1; d_call: TRBD1
cdr3_nt: TGTGCCAGCAGCGTAGGACAGGGCACCGGGGAGCTGTTTTTT; cdr3_aa: CASSVGQGTGELFF; clone_size: .; v_call: TRBV9; j_call: TRBJ2-2; d_call: TRBD1
cdr3_nt: TGTGCCAGCAGCCAACGGGCAAGGGGTGAGCAGTTCTTC; cdr3_aa: CASSQRARGEQFF; clone_size: .; v_call: TRBV3-1/TRBV3-2; j_call: TRBJ2-1; d_call: .
cdr3_nt: TGTGCCAGCTCGGAAGGGTACTCGGGACTATCCTACGAGCAGTACTTC; cdr3_aa: CASSEGYSGLSYEQYF; clone_size: .; v_call: TRBV5-4; j_call: TRBJ2-7; d_call: TRBD2
cdr3_nt: TGTGCCAGCAGCTTACGAGGGGGATCTAGCACAGATACGCAGTATTTT; cdr3_aa: CASSLRGGSSTDTQYF; clone_size: .; v_call: TRBV7-2; j_call: TRBJ2-3; d_call: .
cdr3_nt: TGCAGCGTCATCCTCCCCGGGGGCACCGGGGAGCTGTTTTTT; cdr3_aa: CSVILPGGTGELFF; clone_size: .; v_call: TRBV29-1; j_call: TRBJ2-2; d_call: .
cdr3_nt: TGTGCCAGCAGTTTACAGGGTTATGGCTACACCTTC; cdr3_aa: CASSLQGYGYTF; clone_size: few; v_call: TRBV12-3/TRBV12-4; j_call: TRBJ1-2; d_call: .
cdr3_nt: TGTGCCTGGAGTGTATCTGGGGCGGATTGGGGAGAGACCCAGTACTTC; cdr3_aa: CAWSVSGADWGETQYF; clone_size: .; v_call: TRBV30; j_call: TRBJ2-5; d_call: .
cdr3_nt: TGTGCCAGCAGTACGCAGGGGGCCTCCAATCAGCCCCAGCATTTT; cdr3_aa: CASSTQGASNQPQHF; clone_size: .; v_call: TRBV2; j_call: TRBJ1-5; d_call: TRBD1
cdr3_nt: TGTGCCAGCAGCCTGGGACATCCCAGAGCTAACTATGGCTACACCTTC; cdr3_aa: CASSLGHPRANYGYTF; clone_size: .; v_call: TRBV7-2; j_call: TRBJ1-2; d_call: .
cdr3_nt: TGTGCCAGCAGTTTAGGACAGACCGACGAGCAGTACTTC; cdr3_aa: CASSLGQTDEQYF; clone_size: .; v_call: TRBV27; j_call: TRBJ2-7; d_call: .
cdr3_nt: TGTGCCAGTAGTATAGGGGGACAGGGAAGTAACGGGGAGCAGTTCTTC; cdr3_aa: CASSIGGQGSNGEQFF; clone_size: .; v_call: TRBV19; j_call: TRBJ2-1; d_call: TRBD1
cdr3_nt: TGTGCCATCAGTGAGCCGAAATCAGGGGTTGGAAATTCACCCCTCCACTTT; cdr3_aa: CAISEPKSGVGNSPLHF; clone_size: .; v_call: TRBV10-3; j_call: TRBJ1-6; d_call: .
cdr3_nt: TGTGCCAGCAGCCCGTCCAGGGGGGACAATGAGCAGTTCTTC; cdr3_aa: CASSPSRGDNEQFF; clone_size: .; v_call: TRBV11-3; j_call: TRBJ2-1; d_call: .
cdr3_nt: TGTGCCAGCAGTTCTATCGATGAGCAGTTCTTC; cdr3_aa: CASSSIDEQFF; clone_size: .; v_call: TRBV12-3/TRBV12-4; j_call: TRBJ2-1; d_call: .
cdr3_nt: TGTGCCAGCAGCTCCCCTGGCGGGGCCAACACCGGGGAGCTGTTTTTT; cdr3_aa: CASSSPGGANTGELFF; clone_size: .; v_call: TRBV7-9; j_call: TRBJ2-2; d_call: .
cdr3_nt: TGTGCCAGCAGCTTGGGGACAGGGTGGGCAGATGAAAAACTGTTTTTT; cdr3_aa: CASSLGTGWADEKLFF; clone_size: .; v_call: TRBV5-8; j_call: TRBJ1-4; d_call: TRBD1
cdr3_nt: TGCAGCGTACGAGGGGCAGGGGGGTCGACTAATGAAAAACTGTTTTTT; cdr3_aa: CSVRGAGGSTNEKLFF; clone_size: .; v_call: TRBV29-1; j_call: TRBJ1-4; d_call: TRBD1
cdr3_nt: TGTGCCAGCAGCTTAAGCCCCTACGAGCAGTACTTC; cdr3_aa: CASSLSPYEQYF; clone_size: once; v_call: TRBV7-9; j_call: TRBJ2-7; d_call: .
cdr3_nt: TGTGCCAGCTCACCAGGAAGGCAGGCGTCTAACTATGGCTACACCTTC; cdr3_aa: CASSPGRQASNYGYTF; clone_size: .; v_call: TRBV18; j_call: TRBJ1-2; d_call: .
cdr3_nt: TGTGCCAGCAGCCCGGAGCGTAACTATGGCTACACCTTC; cdr3_aa: CASSPERNYGYTF; clone_size: .; v_call: TRBV6-6; j_call: TRBJ1-2; d_call: .
cdr3_nt: TGTGCCAGCAGCCCAAACGGACAGGGGACTGAAGCTTTCTTT; cdr3_aa: CASSPNGQGTEAFF; clone_size: .; v_call: TRBV7-2; j_call: TRBJ1-1; d_call: TRBD1
cdr3_nt: TGCAGTGCTAGTACAGGGGGCCTAGGCTACACCTTC; cdr3_aa: CSASTGGLGYTF; clone_size: .; v_call: TRBV20-1; j_call: TRBJ1-2; d_call: TRBD1
cdr3_nt: TGTGCCAGCTCACCACCGTCGGCGGTAGTTGCAACTAATGAAAAACTGTTTTTT; cdr3_aa: CASSPPSAVVATNEKLFF; clone_size: .; v_call: TRBV18; j_call: TRBJ1-4; d_call: .
cdr3_nt: TGTGCCAGCAGCCAAGGGGGGACAGTAAATTCACCCCTCCACTTT; cdr3_aa: CASSQGGTVNSPLHF; clone_size: .; v_call: TRBV3-1/TRBV3-2; j_call: TRBJ1-6; d_call: TRBD1